The present T cell receptor (beta chain) was sequenced within a study of Graves' ophthalmopathy and Graves' hyperthyroidism. Study findings and constraints: Separation of ophthalmopathy from stable hyperthyroidism was achieved by a 13-signature model, at approximately 88% sensitivity and roughly 77% specificity.

As the template, RNA transcripts were used to amplify TCR beta CDR3 regions. First-round RT-PCR relied on HTBI primers, and a second-round multiplex PCR came next. TCRdb reprocessed the multiplex PCR reads via MiXCR and lists one record per CDR3 protein. The data show over a million distinct CDR3 sequences, around a third seen once. Trimming left V 7 bases short and J 2 bases short, with 12 bases between. This CDR3 is 14 amino acids long. Germline CDR1 and CDR2: MDHEN and SYDVKM. Patients were excluded if they had other autoimmune diseases or uncontrolled infections, and likewise if pregnancy or lactation applied. Points on this clonotype: Its specificity is unknown.

The chain joins TRBV28 to TRBJ1-3; possible D gene TRBD1, 5 bases. The material sequenced was peripheral blood or thyroid tissue (not recorded which). This clonotype originated in an adult man with Graves' hyperthyroidism. CDR3 coding DNA: TGTGCCAGCATCAATAGGGGAGCTGGAAACACCATATATTTT. Amino acids: CASINRGAGNTIYF.